These T cell receptor beta chains were read from a single sample in a study of monozygotic twins with cystic fibrosis. TCRdb's copy holds only in-frame clones and misses some; the assay was immunoSEQ multiplex PCR. The table has about 22,000 clones, 95% to 98% seen once. The sequenced material came from blood. These receptor sequences come from a girl aged 10 to 17 with cystic fibrosis. Each CDR3 is given with its conserved first and last residue. Each record gives: D gene, clone size, J gene, V gene, CDR3 protein, CDR3 DNA. The D gene is left open where the match is weak. Where a row states a size, it is once, few, many or the class of an expanded clone; other rows omit it.

>TRBD1|NA|TRBJ1-2|TRBV19
CASRTDRGAETYGYTF
TGTGCCAGTAGGACGGACAGGGGTGCCGAGACCTATGGCTACACCTTC
>NA|NA|TRBJ1-2|TRBV19
CASSIPRAGQNYGYTF
TGTGCCAGTAGTATCCCTCGGGCAGGGCAAAACTATGGCTACACCTTC
>NA|once|TRBJ1-1|TRBV4-3
CASSQGRTEAFF
TGCGCCAGCAGCCAAGGACGCACTGAAGCTTTCTTT
>NA|NA|TRBJ1-2|TRBV4-1
CASSQLSQDKGGGYTF
TGCGCCAGCAGCCAACTCTCGCAGGACAAGGGGGGTGGCTACACCTTC
>NA|NA|TRBJ2-1|TRBV6-5
CASSSDSGWWGNEQFF
TGTGCCAGCAGTTCCGACTCGGGCTGGTGGGGTAATGAGCAGTTCTTC
>NA|NA|TRBJ2-6|TRBV5-4
CASSRQGPGANVLTF
TGTGCCAGCAGCCGGCAGGGGCCTGGGGCCAACGTCCTGACTTTC
>NA|NA|TRBJ2-2|TRBV11-1
CASSPEFTGELFF
TGTGCCAGCAGCCCGGAGTTTACCGGGGAGCTGTTTTTT
>TRBD1|NA|TRBJ2-7|TRBV14
CASSQVADRAAEQYF
TGTGCCAGCAGCCAGGTCGCGGACAGGGCGGCCGAGCAGTACTTC
>TRBD2|NA|TRBJ2-1|TRBV19
CASNQAKLAGGPREQFF
TGTGCCAGTAACCAAGCAAAACTAGCGGGAGGGCCTCGGGAGCAGTTCTTC
>NA|NA|TRBJ2-7|TRBV7-2
CASSPGYEQYF
TGTGCCAGCAGCCCTGGCTACGAGCAGTACTTC
>NA|NA|TRBJ1-1|TRBV7-2
CASSLGVVNTEAFF
TGTGCCAGCAGCTTAGGGGTCGTTAACACTGAAGCTTTCTTT
>TRBD2|NA|TRBJ2-2|TRBV4-2
CASSPKAGTSGSWNTGELFF
TGTGCCAGCAGCCCGAAGGCGGGGACTAGCGGGAGTTGGAACACCGGGGAGCTGTTTTTT
>NA|NA|TRBJ2-1|TRBV30
CAWSVRVLLPYNEQFF
TGTGCCTGGAGTGTTCGTGTCCTTCTACCCTACAATGAGCAGTTCTTC
>NA|NA|TRBJ1-2|TRBV30
CAWNASMGGAYGYTF
TGTGCCTGGAACGCGTCAATGGGGGGCGCATATGGCTACACCTTC
>NA|NA|TRBJ1-4|TRBV5-1
CASSLESRGEKLFF
TGCGCCAGCAGCTTGGAATCAAGGGGGGAAAAACTGTTTTTT
>NA|once|TRBJ1-5|TRBV7-2
CASSLEGISNQPQHF
TGTGCCAGCAGCTTAGAGGGGATAAGCAATCAGCCCCAGCATTTT
>NA|NA|TRBJ2-2|TRBV6-5
CASLDGAGELFF
TGTGCCAGCCTAGATGGGGCCGGGGAGCTGTTTTTT
>NA|once|TRBJ2-7|TRBV7-2
CASSLGPEQYF
TGTGCCAGCAGCTTAGGACCCGAGCAGTACTTC
>NA|NA|TRBJ1-3|TRBV7-2
CASSFLGGSGNTIYF
TGTGCCAGCAGCTTTCTAGGGGGCTCTGGAAACACCATATATTTT
>NA|NA|TRBJ1-1|TRBV5-4
CASSLGPPNANTEAFF
TGTGCCAGCAGCCTGGGACCTCCTAACGCGAACACTGAAGCTTTCTTT
>NA|NA|TRBJ2-5|TRBV6-1
CASSEGPESQETQYF
TGTGCCAGCAGTGAAGGTCCAGAGAGCCAAGAGACCCAGTACTTC
>TRBD2|NA|TRBJ2-2|TRBV5-1
CASTFRVLAGATGELFF
TGCGCCAGCACCTTTAGGGTACTAGCGGGAGCCACCGGGGAGCTGTTTTTT
>TRBD2|NA|TRBJ2-7|TRBV6-5
CASSSRTSRYEQYF
TGTGCCAGCAGTTCAAGGACTAGTCGGTACGAGCAGTACTTC
>NA|once|TRBJ2-2|TRBV7-9
CASSFLLSGELFF
TGTGCCAGCAGCTTTCTACTTAGCGGGGAGCTGTTTTTT
>NA|NA|TRBJ1-5|TRBV28
CASRLGDQPQHF
TGTGCCAGCAGACTAGGGGATCAGCCCCAGCATTTT
>NA|NA|TRBJ2-6|TRBV19
CASTPLGSGANVLTF
TGTGCCAGTACCCCATTGGGCTCTGGGGCCAACGTCCTGACTTTC
>NA|NA|TRBJ2-1|TRBV5-1
CASSLGAGVATYNEQFF
TGCGCCAGCAGCTTGGGAGCCGGCGTGGCGACCTACAATGAGCAGTTCTTC
>TRBD1|NA|TRBJ1-4|TRBV29-1
CSVDGPGGGEKLFF
TGCAGCGTTGACGGGCCAGGGGGCGGTGAAAAACTGTTTTTT
>TRBD2|NA|TRBJ2-7|TRBV2
CASLKAGGPSEQYF
TGTGCCAGTCTAAAAGCGGGAGGGCCCTCCGAGCAGTACTTC
>TRBD2|NA|TRBJ2-7|TRBV5-6
CASSLNGGLAGIYEQYF
TGTGCCAGCAGCTTAAATGGGGGACTAGCGGGTATCTACGAGCAGTACTTC
>TRBD1|once|TRBJ2-4|TRBV11-2
CASIDRGPKNIQYF
TGTGCCAGCATCGACAGGGGGCCCAAAAACATTCAGTACTTC
>NA|NA|TRBJ2-1|TRBV25-1
CASRTYVEQFF
TGTGCCAGCCGGACCTATGTTGAGCAGTTCTTC